These 6 T cell receptor beta chains were sequenced from one sample in a study of blood T cell repertoires in COVID-19 (dated by TCRdb to 2018 to 2020). Library prep was done by the immunoSEQ multiplex PCR assay. This is the immuneACCESS table as TCRdb keeps it, with only in-frame sequences that have V and J called. A part of the clones is gone; compared with another copy, unresolved V genes explain less than half, and the rest is unexplained. Recorded for this sample are approximately 350,000 clones; about 88% of them occurred a single time. The ten largest clonotypes hold 7.1% of the sample. Sequencing input: peripheral blood. The receptors were gathered from a woman aged 55 to 70 with COVID-19, enrolled during active disease.

The chain has TRBV7-3 and TRBJ2-1; TRBD1 agrees at 7 bases. CDR3 length: 13 residues. Losses at the gene ends were 4 bases for V and 7 bases for J; bases not matched to a gene: 4. Germline CDR1 reads SGHTA; CDR2 reads FQGTGA. The CDR3 is CASSSQQGNEQFF. DNA of the CDR3: TGTGCCAGCAGCTCCCAACAGGGGAATGAGCAGTTCTTC.

The DNA of the CDR3 is TGTGCCAGCAGCAAAAGAGTCAGGAGAAACTCTCGGGGTGAAAAACTGTTTTTT. Translation: CASSKRVRRNSRGEKLFF. This chain links TRBV21-1 with TRBJ1-4. TRBV21-1 is a known pseudogene. The CDR3 length is 18 residues.

J is TRBJ2-7 and V is TRBV7-2, with a tentative D call TRBD2 (6 bases). Germline loops: CDR1 SGHTA, CDR2 FQGNSA. Trimming removed 3 bases at V and 0 bases at J, with 18 bases between. The CDR3 has 17 residues. CDR3 DNA: TGTGCCAGCAGCTTCCCCCAAGCGGGTCTTCCCTCCTACGAGCAGTACTTC. It specifies CASSFPQAGLPSYEQYF.

The V gene is TRBV11-2, the J gene TRBJ1-1; D is uncertain. Germline V gene data show CDR1 as SGHAT and CDR2 as FQNNGV. The CDR3 is 11 residues long. V was clipped by 4 bases and J by 3 bases, with 3 bases between them. CDR3 nucleotide sequence: TGTGCCAGCAGCTCTTACACTGAAGCTTTCTTT. Amino acid sequence: CASSSYTEAFF.

The chain carries TRBV7-6 and TRBJ2-2, with D possibly being TRBD1 (6 bases). The CDR3 has 14 residues. V was trimmed by 3 bases and J by 5 bases, leaving 10 bases between them. Germline V gene data show CDR1 as SGHVS and CDR2 as FNYEAQ. DNA for the CDR3: TGTGCCAGCAGCTTCGGACAGCTAACCGGGGAGCTGTTTTTT. This translates into CASSFGQLTGELFF.

The chain carries TRBV6-6 and TRBJ2-3; 7 bases are shared with TRBD2. CDR1 and CDR2 from the germline V gene are MNHNY and SVGAGI (reference sequence). V was pared by 5 bases and J by 2 bases, with 10 bases of the junction left unmatched. The CDR3 spans 16 residues. The CDR3 region has the DNA TGTGCCAGCAGTCCCGAGTTGCGGGGGACCACAGATACGCAGTATTTT. This encodes CASSPELRGTTDTQYF.